These T cell receptor beta chains were read from a single sample in a study of OX40 agonist ivuxolimab in advanced cancers. The protocol was immunoSEQ multiplex PCR, while the TCRdb copy is restricted to in-frame clones and leaves out a portion. The table includes roughly 77,000 clones, 85% to 95% detected once. The sequencing used CD4+ or CD8+ T cells sorted from blood, collected in a trial of the OX40 agonist ivuxolimab. These receptors were taken from an adult with an advanced solid tumor such as melanoma, head and neck, liver or kidney cancer. Both conserved end residues are part of each CDR3. A D gene is named only where the DNA matches it firmly. Size tells how often a clone was seen (once, few, many) or the class of an expanded clone, and some rows leave it out.

j_call v_call clone_size d_call cdr3_nt cdr3_aa
TRBJ2-5 TRBV14 NA NA TGTGCCAGCAGCCAAGGGGTCGTAAGTGGCGAGACCCAGTACTTC CASSQGVVSGETQYF
TRBJ2-1 TRBV6-4 NA TRBD2 TGTGCCAGCAGTGACTCCGCGGGGGGGCACAATGAGCAGTTCTTC CASSDSAGGHNEQFF
TRBJ2-7 TRBV7-6 NA NA TGTGCCAGCAGCTTAGGTACAGCCTCCTACGAGCAGTACTTC CASSLGTASYEQYF
TRBJ2-1 TRBV30 NA TRBD1 TGTGCCTGGGTGGACGGGACAGGGCCATACAATGAGCAGTTCTTC CAWVDGTGPYNEQFF
TRBJ2-1 TRBV7-6 NA NA TGTGCCAGCAGCTTAGGGGTTAGGACCTACAATGAGCAGTTCTTC CASSLGVRTYNEQFF
TRBJ2-7 TRBV6-5 NA TRBD2 TGTGCCAGCAGTAGTACCAGCGGGGGAGGAGAGCAGTACTTC CASSSTSGGGEQYF
TRBJ1-3 TRBV7-9 NA NA TGTGCCAGCACCGCCCTAGACAGTCGCTCTGGAAACACCATATATTTT CASTALDSRSGNTIYF
TRBJ2-7 TRBV5-5 NA TRBD2 TGTGCCAGCAGCCCGGGGGGCGAGCAGTACTTC CASSPGGEQYF
TRBJ2-7 TRBV6-6 NA NA TGTGCCAGCAGTCCGGGGACTCTTGTGGAGCAGTACTTC CASSPGTLVEQYF
TRBJ1-1 TRBV12-5 few NA TGTGCTAGTGGACTGTTTATTGGTCAGAACACTGAAGCTTTCTTT CASGLFIGQNTEAFF
TRBJ1-5 TRBV6-5 NA NA TGTGCCAGCAGACCACAGGAGGGGTATCAGCCCCAGCATTTT CASRPQEGYQPQHF
TRBJ1-1 TRBV4-2 NA NA TGTGCCAGCAGCCAAGAAGGCAGGATAATGAACACTGAAGCTTTCTTT CASSQEGRIMNTEAFF
TRBJ2-7 TRBV27 NA NA TGTGCCAGCAGTTTAGGTGGGGGAGCTGGGCTGTACGAGCAGTACTTC CASSLGGGAGLYEQYF
TRBJ2-1 TRBV19 NA TRBD2 TGTGCCAGTAGTATAAGCGGGGGCACCTACAATGAGCAGTTCTTC CASSISGGTYNEQFF
TRBJ2-3 TRBV27 NA TRBD2 TGTGCCAGCAGTCCGTTCGAAGGGGAGGGTCCAGATACGCAGTATTTT CASSPFEGEGPDTQYF
TRBJ1-1 TRBV27 few NA TGTGCCAGCAGTTGGGGCGAGTACACTGAAGCTTTCTTT CASSWGEYTEAFF
TRBJ2-1 TRBV7-3 once NA TGTGCCAGCAGCCCTCAGCGGGCCGAGGCTAATGAGCAGTTCTTC CASSPQRAEANEQFF
TRBJ1-1 TRBV21-1 NA NA TGTGCCAGCAGCAATCTTTCAGGGGGCCGAAGCATGAACACTGAAGCTTTCTTT CASSNLSGGRSMNTEAFF
TRBJ1-1 TRBV29-1 NA NA TGCAGCGTTAAACCCGGGGGGGGGAACGCTGAAGCTTTCTTT CSVKPGGGNAEAFF
TRBJ1-5 TRBV2 NA TRBD1 TGTGCCAGCAGTGCCGGGACAGGAGCAATCAATCAGCCCCAGCATTTT CASSAGTGAINQPQHF
TRBJ1-5 TRBV7-5 NA NA TGTGTCAGAGGAGGTAATCGGCAGAATCAGCCCCAGCATTTT CVRGGNRQNQPQHF
TRBJ1-1 TRBV27 few NA TGTGCCAGCAGGAAATTTCCGAACACTGAAGCTTTCTTT CASRKFPNTEAFF
TRBJ2-7 TRBV11-2 NA NA TGTGCCAGCAGCTTCCCCGGCGTCGGCTACGAGCAGTACTTC CASSFPGVGYEQYF
TRBJ2-7 TRBV29-1 NA NA TGCAGCGTTCGAGGTACAAACTCCTACGAGCAGTACTTC CSVRGTNSYEQYF
TRBJ2-7 TRBV7-8 few NA TGTGCCAGCAGCTTATTTTATAAGCGTCCCCTCTACGAGCAGTACTTC CASSLFYKRPLYEQYF
TRBJ2-7 TRBV27 NA NA TGTGCCAGCAGTTTGTTAGGACATGTACTCTACGAGCAGTACTTC CASSLLGHVLYEQYF
TRBJ2-3 TRBV13 NA NA TGTGCCAGCAGCTTAGATATTGCAGATACGCAGTATTTT CASSLDIADTQYF
TRBJ2-1 TRBV7-2 NA TRBD1 TGTGCCAGCAGCGACGGACAGGGATGGAATGAGCAGTTCTTC CASSDGQGWNEQFF
TRBJ1-2 TRBV11-2 NA NA TGTGCCAGCAGCTTAGGGGCAGGGCTGAACTATGGCTACACCTTC CASSLGAGLNYGYTF
TRBJ2-7 TRBV10-3 NA NA TGTGCCATCAGTGACCCAGGGGCCGACTACGAGCAGTACTTC CAISDPGADYEQYF
TRBJ1-2 TRBV9 NA NA TGTGCCAGCAGCGGAGGGGGGATCTATGGCTACACCTTC CASSGGGIYGYTF
TRBJ2-1 TRBV6-4 NA TRBD2 TGTGCCAGCAGTGACACTAGCGGGGGGTCCAATGAGCAGTTCTTC CASSDTSGGSNEQFF
TRBJ2-7 TRBV19 once NA TGTGCCAGTAGAGGTTCCTACGAGCAGTACTTC CASRGSYEQYF
TRBJ1-5 TRBV29-1 NA TRBD1 TGCAGCGTTGAAGAAGGGGGCAGGGGCCAGCCCCAGCATTTT CSVEEGGRGQPQHF
TRBJ2-7 TRBV9 NA NA TGTGCCAGCAGCGTCGCGACAGGCACCTGGGAGCAGTACTTC CASSVATGTWEQYF
TRBJ2-1 TRBV11-3 NA NA TGTGCCAGCAGCTTAGGATCCGGGTCCAATGAGCAGTTCTTC CASSLGSGSNEQFF
TRBJ1-1 TRBV5-5 NA TRBD1 TGTGCCAGCAGGACAGGGTTAGGATGGACTGAAGCTTTCTTT CASRTGLGWTEAFF
TRBJ1-3 TRBV6-5 NA NA TGTGCCAGCAGTTACCGCGGGGGGGGAAACACCATATATTTT CASSYRGGGNTIYF
TRBJ1-1 TRBV7-2 NA NA TGTGCCAGCAGCTTGGGGTACACTGAAGCTTTCTTT CASSLGYTEAFF
TRBJ2-7 TRBV6-5 once NA TGTGCCAGCAGTTACTCGAGATCGGGGGCGGGTTACGAGCAGTACTTC CASSYSRSGAGYEQYF